This is a list of T cell receptor beta chains from one sample in a study of radiotherapy plus CTLA-4 blockade in lung cancer. Some clones are missing from TCRdb's copy, which holds only in-frame ones; the method was immunoSEQ multiplex PCR. The sample contains 85,000 to 90,000 clones, 55% to 75% of which appear only once. The sequencing used peripheral blood, collected from a patient treated with radiotherapy plus ipilimumab. These receptor sequences come from a human donor with non-small cell lung cancer that progressed on radiotherapy plus ipilimumab. Each CDR3 is given with its conserved first and last residue. A D gene is named only where the DNA matches it firmly. Clone size is given for some rows only: seen once, a few or many times, or a class if the clone is expanded.

cdr3_nt cdr3_aa clone_size d_call j_call v_call
TGTGCCAGCAGTTACTCCCTTTCGGAAGCTTTCTTT CASSYSLSEAFF - - TRBJ1-1 TRBV6-5
TGTGCCACCAGCAGGGCAGTCTTGGGAAACACCATATATTTT CATSRAVLGNTIYF - - TRBJ1-3 TRBV15
TGTGCCAGCAGTTTAAAGGGGTTAGCTGAAGCTTTCTTT CASSLKGLAEAFF many - TRBJ1-1 TRBV28
TGTGCCAGCAGCTTACTAAGGTCGGTCACTGAAGCTTTCTTT CASSLLRSVTEAFF - - TRBJ1-1 TRBV7-9
TGTGCCAGCAGCTTAGAAGGAGGGAGGGGTAATTCACCCCTCCACTTT CASSLEGGRGNSPLHF - - TRBJ1-6 TRBV11-2
TGTGCCAGCAGCCTCAGACAGGCCCCGGGAGATACGCAGTATTTT CASSLRQAPGDTQYF - - TRBJ2-3 TRBV9
TGTGCCAGCAGGTGGACAGGGACTTCGTATGGCTACACCTTC CASRWTGTSYGYTF - TRBD1 TRBJ1-2 TRBV6-1
TGTGCCAGTAGTATAGTGCCGGGAATCCACAATGAGCAGTTCTTC CASSIVPGIHNEQFF - - TRBJ2-1 TRBV19
TGTGCCAGCTCACCCCCAGGGATGGCCGGGGAGCTGTTTTTT CASSPPGMAGELFF - - TRBJ2-2 TRBV18
TGTGCCAGCAGCCCCCTCCGGGGTTCCGGGACCAATGAGCAGTTCTTC CASSPLRGSGTNEQFF few - TRBJ2-1 TRBV14
TGTGCCAGCAGCTCGTCGAGGAACATTCAGTACTTC CASSSSRNIQYF - - TRBJ2-4 TRBV7-2
TGTGCCAGCAGCCGGGACAGGGCCACTGAAGCTTTCTTT CASSRDRATEAFF - TRBD1 TRBJ1-1 TRBV7-8
TGTGCCAGTAGTATAGTAGGTAGCGGGAGGGCTGGATCGGAGACCCAGTACTTC CASSIVGSGRAGSETQYF - TRBD2 TRBJ2-5 TRBV19
TGTGCCAGCAGTCCGCCTGGGACAGGGTATGGCTACACCTTC CASSPPGTGYGYTF - TRBD1 TRBJ1-2 TRBV6-5
TGTGCCAGCAGCTTGCCGGACAGTCAAGAGACCCAGTACTTC CASSLPDSQETQYF few - TRBJ2-5 TRBV5-5
TGCGCCAGCAGCCAAGAGGCAGCCTCCTACAATGAGCAGTTCTTC CASSQEAASYNEQFF few - TRBJ2-1 TRBV4-1